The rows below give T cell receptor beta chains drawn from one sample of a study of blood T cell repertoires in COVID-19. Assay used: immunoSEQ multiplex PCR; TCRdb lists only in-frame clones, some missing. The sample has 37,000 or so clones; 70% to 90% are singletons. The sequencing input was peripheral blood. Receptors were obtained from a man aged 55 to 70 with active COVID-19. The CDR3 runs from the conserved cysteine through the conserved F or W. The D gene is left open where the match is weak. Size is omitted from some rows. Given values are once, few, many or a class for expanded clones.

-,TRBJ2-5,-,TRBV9,TGTGCCAGCAGCGTAGGGACGGGGGAGGAGACCCAGTACTTC,CASSVGTGEETQYF
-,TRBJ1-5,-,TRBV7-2,TGTGCCAGCAGCGATAGGGTCGGGGGGGAAGGACAGCCCCAGCATTTT,CASSDRVGGEGQPQHF
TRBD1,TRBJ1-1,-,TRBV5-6,TGTGCCAGCAGCATCCGAAGGACAGGGAACACTGAAGCTTTCTTT,CASSIRRTGNTEAFF
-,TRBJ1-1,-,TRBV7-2,TGTGCCAGCAGCTTAGATGGGGGCACCTTCCTAGCTTTCTTT,CASSLDGGTFLAFF
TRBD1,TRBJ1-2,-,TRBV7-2,TGTGCCAGCAGCTTAGAGGGGGCTAGCTATGGCTACACCTTC,CASSLEGASYGYTF
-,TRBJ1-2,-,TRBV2,TGTGCCAGCAGTGAAGAACGGTCCTCGCATGATGGCTACACCTTC,CASSEERSSHDGYTF
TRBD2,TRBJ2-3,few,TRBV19,TGTGCCAGTAGTATTCAGGGGACTAGCGGGAGGGCCGGCACAGATACGCAGTATTTT,CASSIQGTSGRAGTDTQYF
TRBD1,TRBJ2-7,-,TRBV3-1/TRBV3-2,TGTGCCAGCAGCCTCGTCCCGGGACAGGGTGCCGAGCAGTACTTC,CASSLVPGQGAEQYF
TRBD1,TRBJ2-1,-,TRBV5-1,TGCGCCAGCAGCTCGGGACAGAATACCTACAATGAGCAGTTCTTC,CASSSGQNTYNEQFF
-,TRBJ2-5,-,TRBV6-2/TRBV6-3,TGTGCCAGCAGCCTGGGGGGGGCTCAAGAGACCCAGTACTTC,CASSLGGAQETQYF
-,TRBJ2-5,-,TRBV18,TGTGCCAGCTCACCACCGAATCCCTCCCGGGAGACCCAGTACTTC,CASSPPNPSRETQYF
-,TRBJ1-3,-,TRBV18,TGTGCCAGCTCACCGATAGACAGGAGCTCTGGAAACACCATATATTTT,CASSPIDRSSGNTIYF
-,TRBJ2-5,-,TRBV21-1,TGTGCCAGCAGCATTGGGATGGGACAGTATCAAGAGACCCAGTACTTC,CASSIGMGQYQETQYF
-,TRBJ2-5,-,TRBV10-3,TGTGCCATCAGTGGGTCCGGGGGCCAAGAGACCCAGTACTTC,CAISGSGGQETQYF
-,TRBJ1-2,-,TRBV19,TGTGCCAGTAGTATAGGGGCAGGGACTGACTATGGCTACACCTTC,CASSIGAGTDYGYTF
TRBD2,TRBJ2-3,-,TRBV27,TGTGCCAGCAGTTTATCGGGAGGGTACACAGATACGCAGTATTTT,CASSLSGGYTDTQYF
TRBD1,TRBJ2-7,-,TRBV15,TGTGCCACCAGCAGAGATTCGACAGGGCCACCCTACGAGCAGTACTTC,CATSRDSTGPPYEQYF
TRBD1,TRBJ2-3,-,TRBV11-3,TGTGCCAGCAGCCCGGGACAGGCCTGGGAGTTGAACACAGATACGCAGTATTTT,CASSPGQAWELNTDTQYF
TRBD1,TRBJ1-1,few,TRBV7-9,TGTGCCAGCATCGGGACAGGGCAGGTCACTGAAGCTTTCTTT,CASIGTGQVTEAFF
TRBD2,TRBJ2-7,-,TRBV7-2,TGTGCCAGCAGCCGGGGACTAGCAGGCTCCTACGAGCAGTACTTC,CASSRGLAGSYEQYF
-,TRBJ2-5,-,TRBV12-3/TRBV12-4,TGTGCCAGCAGTTTTGGGGGGCAAGAGACCCAGTACTTC,CASSFGGQETQYF